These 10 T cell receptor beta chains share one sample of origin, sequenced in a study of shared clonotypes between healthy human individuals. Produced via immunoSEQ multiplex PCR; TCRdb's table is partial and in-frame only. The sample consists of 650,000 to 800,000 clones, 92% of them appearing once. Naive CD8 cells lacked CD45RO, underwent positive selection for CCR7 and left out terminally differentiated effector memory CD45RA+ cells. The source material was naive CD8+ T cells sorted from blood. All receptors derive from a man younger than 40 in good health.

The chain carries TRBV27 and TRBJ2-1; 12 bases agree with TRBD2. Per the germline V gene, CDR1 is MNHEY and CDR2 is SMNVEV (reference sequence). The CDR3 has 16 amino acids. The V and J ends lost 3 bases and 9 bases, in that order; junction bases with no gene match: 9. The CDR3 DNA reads TGTGCCAGCAGTTTGCTTCTAGCGGGAGGGCCTGTTGAGCAGTTCTTC. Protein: CASSLLLAGGPVEQFF.

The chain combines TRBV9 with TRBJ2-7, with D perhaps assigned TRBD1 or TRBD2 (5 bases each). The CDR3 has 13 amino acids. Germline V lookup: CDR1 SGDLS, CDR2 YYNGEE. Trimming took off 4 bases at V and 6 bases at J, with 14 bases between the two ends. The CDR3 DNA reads TGTGCCAGCAGCCAAGACACGGGGCCCGAGCAGTACTTC. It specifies CASSQDTGPEQYF.

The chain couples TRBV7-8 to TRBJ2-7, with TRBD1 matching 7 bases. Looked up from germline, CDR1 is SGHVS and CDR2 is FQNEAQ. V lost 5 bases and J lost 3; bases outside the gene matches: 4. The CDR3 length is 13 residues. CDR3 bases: TGTGCCAGCAGCGTAAGACAGGGCTACGAGCAGTACTTC. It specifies CASSVRQGYEQYF.

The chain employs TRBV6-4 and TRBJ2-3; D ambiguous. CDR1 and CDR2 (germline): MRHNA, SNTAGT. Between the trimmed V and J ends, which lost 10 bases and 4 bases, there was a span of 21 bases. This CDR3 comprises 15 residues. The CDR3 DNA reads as TGTGCCAAACCCCGGGCGTCTTATAAGGCAGATACGCAGTATTTT. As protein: CAKPRASYKADTQYF.

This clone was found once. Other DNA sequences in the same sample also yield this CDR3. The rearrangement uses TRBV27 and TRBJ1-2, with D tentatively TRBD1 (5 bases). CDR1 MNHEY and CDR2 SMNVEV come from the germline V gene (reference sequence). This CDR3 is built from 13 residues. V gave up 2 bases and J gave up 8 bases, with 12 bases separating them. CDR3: CASSLGGAGGYTF. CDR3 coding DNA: TGTGCCAGCAGTTTAGGAGGGGCTGGGGGCTACACCTTC.

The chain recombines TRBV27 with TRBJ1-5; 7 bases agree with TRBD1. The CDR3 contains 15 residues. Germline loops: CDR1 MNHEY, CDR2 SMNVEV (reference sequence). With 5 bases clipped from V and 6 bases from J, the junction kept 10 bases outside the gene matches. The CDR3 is CASSVRGGAGQPQHF. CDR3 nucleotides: TGTGCCAGCAGTGTAAGAGGGGGCGCAGGTCAGCCCCAGCATTTT.

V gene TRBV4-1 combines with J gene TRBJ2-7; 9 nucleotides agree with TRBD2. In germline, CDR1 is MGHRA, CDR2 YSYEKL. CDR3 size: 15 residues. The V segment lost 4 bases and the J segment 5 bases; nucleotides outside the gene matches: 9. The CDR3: CASSRSGRGENEQYF. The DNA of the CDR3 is TGCGCCAGCAGCCGTAGCGGGAGAGGGGAAAACGAGCAGTACTTC.

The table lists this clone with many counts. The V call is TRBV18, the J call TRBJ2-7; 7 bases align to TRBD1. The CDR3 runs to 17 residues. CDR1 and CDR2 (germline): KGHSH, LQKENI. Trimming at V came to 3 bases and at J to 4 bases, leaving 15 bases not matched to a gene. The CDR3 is CASSPDSILDRRYEQYF. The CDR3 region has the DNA TGTGCCAGCTCACCCGACTCCATCCTGGACAGGCGTTACGAGCAGTACTTC.

The CDR3 coding sequence is TGTGCCAGCTCACCACCTAGCGGGAGGGAATACTACGAGCAGTACTTC. Translation: CASSPPSGREYYEQYF. V and J are TRBV18 and TRBJ2-7, with 11 bases aligning to TRBD2. CDR1 and CDR2 from the germline V gene are KGHSH and LQKENI. The CDR3 length is 16 residues. The V gene end was trimmed by 0 bases and the J gene end by 3 bases; junction bases not matched to a gene: 4.

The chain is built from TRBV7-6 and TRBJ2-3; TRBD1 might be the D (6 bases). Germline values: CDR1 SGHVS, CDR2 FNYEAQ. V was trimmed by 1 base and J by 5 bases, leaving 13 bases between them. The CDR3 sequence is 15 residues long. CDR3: CASSLGGQGKDTQYF. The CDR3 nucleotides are TGTGCCAGCAGCTTAGGGGGGCAGGGAAAAGATACGCAGTATTTT.